The T cell receptor beta chain under discussion was sequenced for a study of OX40 agonist ivuxolimab in advanced cancers. Points on this clone: Its target is unknown. The sample carries other DNA sequences with the same CDR3.

Profiled with immunoSEQ multiplex PCR; TCRdb holds only in-frame clones, not every one. The data show some 69,000 clones, just over 85% seen once. Overall study findings and caveats: CD4+ and CD8+ blood T cells expanded clonally by week 6 at 0.1 to 3.0 mg/kg. CD4+ T cells averaged fewer expanded clones than CD8+ T cells.

V was pared by 3 bases and J by 4 bases, with 1 base of the junction left unmatched. The CDR3 is 13 residues long. Germline V gives CDR1 KGHSH, CDR2 LQKENI. The sequencing here drew on CD4+ or CD8+ T cells sorted from blood, taken in a trial of the OX40 agonist ivuxolimab. The chain links TRBV18 to TRBJ1-2, with TRBD1 identical over 8 bases. The receptor's source is an adult with an advanced solid tumor such as melanoma, head and neck, liver or kidney cancer. CDR3 nucleotides: TGTGCCAGCTCACCCGACAGGGGCTATGGCTACACCTTC. This gives the protein CASSPDRGYGYTF.